Below, one T cell receptor (beta chain) is given with its context. These data are taken from a study of CD8 T cells in Susac syndrome. It was with random hexamers that about 0.45 to 1 ug RNA was reverse transcribed. TCRdb fed the immunoSEQ multiplex PCR reads into MiXCR, producing one record per CDR3 protein. The table has around 85,000 distinct CDR3 sequences, 95% seen once. The CDR3 has 14 residues. Trimming removed 6 bases from V and 6 bases from J, with 15 bases in between. The V gene's germline CDR1 is MNHEY and CDR2 SMNVEV (reference sequence). The gene calls are TRBV27 and TRBJ2-1; D remains ambiguous. The sequenced sample was CD8+ T cells from PBMCs. The receptor was derived from a human donor with Susac syndrome. The CDR3 protein is CASSPQVPSNEQFF. In DNA form, the CDR3 reads TGTGCCAGCAGCCCCCAAGTCCCAAGCAATGAGCAGTTCTTC.